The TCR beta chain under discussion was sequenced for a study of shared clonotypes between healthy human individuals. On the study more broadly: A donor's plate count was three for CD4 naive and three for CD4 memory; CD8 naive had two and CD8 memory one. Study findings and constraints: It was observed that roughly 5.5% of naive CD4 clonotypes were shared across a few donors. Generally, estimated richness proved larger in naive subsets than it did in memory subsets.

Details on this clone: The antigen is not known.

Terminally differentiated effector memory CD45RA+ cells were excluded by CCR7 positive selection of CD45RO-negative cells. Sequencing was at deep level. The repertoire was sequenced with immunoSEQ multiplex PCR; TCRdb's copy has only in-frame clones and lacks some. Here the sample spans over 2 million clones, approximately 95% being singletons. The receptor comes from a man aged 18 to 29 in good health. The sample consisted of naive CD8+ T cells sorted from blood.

DNA of the CDR3: TGTGCCAGCAGTTACGGGACAGGATCCTACGAGCAGTACTTC. Its translation: CASSYGTGSYEQYF. The chain joins TRBV7-2 to TRBJ2-7; TRBD1 aligns across 8 bases. The CDR3 has 14 residues. Germline V lookup: CDR1 SGHTA, CDR2 FQGNSA. J gave up 1 base and V 6 bases, and 5 bases lay outside the gene matches.